This is a list of T cell receptor beta chains from one sample in a study of shared clonotypes between healthy human individuals. Profiled with immunoSEQ multiplex PCR; TCRdb holds only in-frame clones, not every one. The sample includes around 2.3 million clones, approximately 95% of them seen just once. The sequenced sample was naive CD4+ T cells sorted from blood. The receptors were sampled from a man aged 18 to 35 in good health. The CDR3 runs from the conserved cysteine through the conserved F or W. A D gene is named only where the DNA matches it firmly. The size of a clone is reported for some rows only, either as once, few or many, or as a class for expanded clones.

TRBV18	TRBD1	17	-	TRBJ2-2	CASSPTGTGSYTGELFF	TGTGCCAGCTCACCCACCGGGACAGGGTCTTACACCGGGGAGCTGTTTTTT
TRBV18	-	13	-	TRBJ1-1	CASSPAGSTEAFF	TGTGCCAGCTCACCCGCAGGGAGTACTGAAGCTTTCTTT
TRBV6-1	-	15	-	TRBJ2-7	CASSTNRGGTYEQYF	TGTGCCAGCAGCACAAACCGGGGCGGAACCTACGAGCAGTACTTC
TRBV5-1	TRBD1	16	-	TRBJ2-3	CASSLVGTGQTDTQYF	TGCGCCAGCAGCCTGGTAGGGACAGGACAAACAGATACGCAGTATTTT
TRBV5-1	-	14	-	TRBJ2-1	CASRMSRDYNEQFF	TGCGCCAGCCGGATGTCCCGGGACTACAATGAGCAGTTCTTC
TRBV7-2	TRBD2	17	-	TRBJ2-7	CASSPGLAGGLKGEQYF	TGTGCCAGCAGCCCCGGACTAGCGGGAGGGCTTAAGGGCGAGCAGTACTTC
TRBV6-5	-	15	-	TRBJ1-6	CASSYRPNPHSPLHF	TGTGCCAGCAGTTACCGACCCAATCCTCATTCACCCCTCCACTTT
TRBV30	TRBD2	15	-	TRBJ2-5	CAWSSGREGVETQYF	TGTGCCTGGAGTTCGGGGCGGGAGGGTGTAGAGACCCAGTACTTC
TRBV18	TRBD1	12	-	TRBJ2-7	CASRQGLGEQYF	TGTGCCAGCAGACAGGGTTTAGGCGAGCAGTACTTC
TRBV7-6	-	14	-	TRBJ2-2	CASSLASPTGELFF	TGTGCCAGCAGCTTAGCGAGCCCCACCGGGGAGCTGTTTTTT
TRBV6-6	-	13	-	TRBJ2-1	CASSQGRYNEQFF	TGTGCCAGCAGTCAAGGACGGTACAATGAGCAGTTCTTC
TRBV5-1	-	14	-	TRBJ1-5	CASSLGRGEQPQHF	TGCGCCAGCAGCTTGGGCAGGGGCGAACAGCCCCAGCATTTT
TRBV6-5	-	15	-	TRBJ2-3	CASSYSGGGADTQYF	TGTGCCAGCAGTTACAGCGGAGGTGGGGCAGATACGCAGTATTTT
TRBV6-1	TRBD1	15	-	TRBJ2-6	CASRDRGSGANVLTF	TGTGCCAGCAGAGACAGGGGGTCCGGGGCCAACGTCCTGACTTTC
TRBV5-1	-	13	once	TRBJ2-7	CASSLAAQTEQYF	TGCGCCAGCAGCTTGGCCGCTCAGACCGAGCAGTACTTC
TRBV2	TRBD2	13	-	TRBJ2-1	CASSATREGPQFF	TGTGCCAGCAGTGCGACGCGGGAGGGCCCGCAGTTCTTC
TRBV18	TRBD1	15	-	TRBJ2-7	CASSPLQGEMSEQYF	TGTGCCAGCTCACCCCTACAGGGGGAGATGAGCGAGCAGTACTTC
TRBV6-6	TRBD1	14	once	TRBJ1-4	CASRPTGGNEKLFF	TGTGCCAGCAGACCGACAGGGGGCAATGAAAAACTGTTTTTT
TRBV7-2	-	15	-	TRBJ1-3	CASSLDSTGGNTIYF	TGTGCCAGCAGCTTAGATAGTACGGGCGGAAACACCATATATTTT
TRBV2	TRBD1	14	-	TRBJ2-2	CASSGMTGTGELFF	TGTGCCAGCAGTGGCATGACAGGGACCGGGGAGCTGTTTTTT
TRBV9	TRBD2	16	-	TRBJ2-1	CASSVAGGRAFGEQFF	TGTGCCAGCAGCGTAGCTGGAGGGAGGGCCTTCGGTGAGCAGTTCTTC
TRBV5-1	TRBD1	14	-	TRBJ2-4	CASSFLQGWDIQYF	TGCGCCAGCAGCTTCTTACAGGGGTGGGACATTCAGTACTTC
TRBV6-5	-	13	-	TRBJ1-2	CASSYSGGLGYTF	TGTGCCAGCAGTTACTCGGGGGGCCTCGGCTACACCTTC
TRBV2	-	13	-	TRBJ1-1	CASRGDSKTEAFF	TGTGCCAGCCGGGGCGACTCAAAAACTGAAGCTTTCTTT
TRBV19	-	16	-	TRBJ1-2	CASSMVRWEANYGYTF	TGTGCCAGTAGTATGGTACGATGGGAAGCTAACTATGGCTACACCTTC
TRBV6-1	-	17	-	TRBJ2-6	CASSEAVRLSGANVLTF	TGTGCCAGCAGTGAAGCTGTCAGGTTGTCTGGGGCCAACGTCCTGACTTTC
TRBV7-2	-	16	-	TRBJ1-2	CASSPRAVFSNYGYTF	TGTGCCAGCAGCCCGCGGGCTGTCTTTTCTAACTATGGCTACACCTTC
TRBV18	TRBD1	16	-	TRBJ2-1	CASSPGPGQVNNEQFF	TGTGCCAGCTCACCCGGACCGGGACAGGTAAACAATGAGCAGTTCTTC
TRBV19	-	14	-	TRBJ2-2	CATPSGLNTGELFF	TGTGCCACGCCCTCAGGGCTGAACACCGGGGAGCTGTTTTTT
TRBV6-5	-	15	-	TRBJ1-6	CASTYDGGRGSPLHF	TGTGCCAGCACCTACGATGGGGGGCGCGGTTCACCCCTCCACTTT
TRBV5-4	TRBD2	17	-	TRBJ2-2	CASSGTSGTVNTGELFF	TGTGCCAGCAGTGGGACTAGCGGGACGGTGAACACCGGGGAGCTGTTTTTT
TRBV6-1	TRBD1	15	-	TRBJ1-1	CASSLLLTGGTEAFF	TGTGCCAGCAGTCTCCTATTGACAGGGGGCACTGAAGCTTTCTTT
TRBV6-1	TRBD2	16	-	TRBJ2-2	CASSETSGRWAGELFF	TGTGCCAGCAGTGAAACTAGCGGGAGATGGGCCGGGGAGCTGTTTTTT
TRBV15	-	14	-	TRBJ2-2	CATSRGRAAGELFF	TGTGCCACCAGCAGAGGCAGGGCGGCCGGGGAGCTGTTTTTT
TRBV2	-	14	once	TRBJ1-5	CASSQGQLNQPQHF	TGTGCCAGCAGCCAAGGACAGCTAAATCAGCCCCAGCATTTT
TRBV18	TRBD1	16	-	TRBJ1-3	CASSQNGQGSGNTIYF	TGTGCCAGCTCACAAAATGGACAGGGATCTGGAAACACCATATATTTT
TRBV4-3	-	14	-	TRBJ1-4	CASSQRGATEKLFF	TGCGCCAGCAGCCAAAGGGGGGCGACCGAAAAACTGTTTTTT
TRBV5-7	-	11	-	TRBJ1-4	CAGPPNEKLFF	TGTGCGGGACCGCCCAATGAAAAACTGTTTTTT
TRBV9	TRBD1	16	-	TRBJ2-3	CASSPGTADSTDTQYF	TGTGCCAGCAGCCCTGGGACAGCGGATAGCACAGATACGCAGTATTTT
TRBV4-3	TRBD2	17	-	TRBJ2-1	CASSQEWRTSDRNEQFF	TGCGCCAGCAGCCAAGAATGGCGGACTAGCGATCGCAATGAGCAGTTCTTC
TRBV27	-	14	-	TRBJ2-5	CASSPPGRERTQYF	TGTGCCAGCAGTCCGCCGGGCCGCGAGCGGACCCAGTACTTC
TRBV19	-	16	-	TRBJ2-7	CASSMEGKNRVHEQYF	TGTGCCAGTAGTATGGAAGGGAAGAACAGGGTCCACGAGCAGTACTTC
TRBV27	TRBD1	14	-	TRBJ1-1	CASSWGQGHTEAFF	TGTGCCAGCAGTTGGGGACAGGGCCACACTGAAGCTTTCTTT
TRBV28	-	11	once	TRBJ1-2	CASSFNYGYTF	TGTGCCAGCAGTTTTAATTATGGCTACACCTTC
TRBV5-1	-	14	-	TRBJ2-2	CASSEQANTGELFF	TGCGCCAGCAGTGAACAAGCGAACACCGGGGAGCTGTTTTTT
TRBV11-2	TRBD2	16	-	TRBJ2-3	CASSLGLAGAPDTQYF	TGTGCCAGCAGCTTAGGACTAGCGGGAGCTCCAGATACGCAGTATTTT
TRBV6-6	TRBD1	14	-	TRBJ2-5	CASSYRQGVETQYF	TGTGCCAGCAGTTACAGACAGGGTGTCGAGACCCAGTACTTC
TRBV6-1	-	12	-	TRBJ1-1	CASTERGTEAFF	TGTGCCAGCACCGAACGGGGAACTGAAGCTTTCTTT
TRBV6-6	-	10	-	TRBJ2-3	CATTGETQYF	TGTGCCACCACCGGGGAGACGCAGTATTTT
TRBV6-4	-	15	-	TRBJ1-6	CASSEGLSYNSPLHF	TGTGCCAGCAGTGAAGGGCTGTCCTATAATTCACCCCTCCACTTT
TRBV29-1	-	15	-	TRBJ1-2	CSVESSRTFNYGYTF	TGCAGCGTCGAGTCTTCGCGGACCTTTAACTATGGCTACACCTTC
TRBV6-1	TRBD2	15	-	TRBJ2-7	CASRTPRGSFAEQYF	TGTGCCAGCAGGACCCCTCGCGGGAGCTTCGCCGAGCAGTACTTC
TRBV7-2	-	14	-	TRBJ2-3	CASALGSRPDTQYF	TGTGCCAGCGCCTTGGGGTCCCGTCCAGATACGCAGTATTTT
TRBV5-1	-	15	-	TRBJ2-3	CASSLDPRRTDTQYF	TGCGCCAGCAGCTTGGACCCCAGACGCACAGATACGCAGTATTTT
TRBV5-1	TRBD1	15	once	TRBJ2-1	CASRYGQGNIREQFF	TGCGCCAGCAGATACGGACAGGGGAATATACGTGAGCAGTTCTTC